This entry concerns a single T cell receptor (beta chain). The source of the sample is a study of regulatory T cells in long-lasting Graves disease. Assembly of TCR beta libraries relied on iRepertoire HTBI primers together with Arm-PCR of CDR3 regions. TCRdb re-analysed the multiplex PCR reads in MiXCR, keeping a single row per CDR3 protein. Of about 660,000 distinct CDR3 sequences listed, approximately 31% were seen once; the top ten hold roughly 40%. Germline V CDR1 and CDR2: MNHEY, SMNVEV (reference sequence). Trimming removed 4 bases at V and 13 bases at J, with 14 bases between. The CDR3 is 12 residues long. This sample's time point: persistent/refractory GD, antithyroid drugs over 5 years with positive TRAb. PBMC RNA was the source of the TCR library.

The source was peripheral blood mononuclear cells (PBMCs), collected when the disease was refractory, from a patient treated with antithyroid drugs. This receptor was identified in a female donor with Graves disease. The V gene is TRBV27, the J gene TRBJ1-5, with D perhaps matching TRBD1 (6 bases). CDR3 residues: CASSSPGHRQHF. The CDR3 nucleotides read TGTGCCAGCAGTTCGCCGGGACACCGTCAGCATTTT.